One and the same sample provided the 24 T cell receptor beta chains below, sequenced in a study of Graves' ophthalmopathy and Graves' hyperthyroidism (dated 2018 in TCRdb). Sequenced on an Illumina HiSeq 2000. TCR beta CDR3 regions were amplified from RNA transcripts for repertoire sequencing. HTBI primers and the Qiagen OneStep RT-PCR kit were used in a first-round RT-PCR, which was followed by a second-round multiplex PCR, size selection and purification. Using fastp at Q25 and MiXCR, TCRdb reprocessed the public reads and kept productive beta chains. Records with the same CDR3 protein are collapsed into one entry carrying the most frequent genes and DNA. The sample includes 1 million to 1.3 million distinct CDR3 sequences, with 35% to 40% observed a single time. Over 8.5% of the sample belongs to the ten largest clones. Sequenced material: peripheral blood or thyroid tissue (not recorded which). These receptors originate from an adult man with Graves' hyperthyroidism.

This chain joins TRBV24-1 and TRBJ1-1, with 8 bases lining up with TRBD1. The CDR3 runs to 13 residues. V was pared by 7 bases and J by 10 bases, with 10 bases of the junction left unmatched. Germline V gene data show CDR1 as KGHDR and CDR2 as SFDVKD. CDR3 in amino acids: CATSIMDREAAFF. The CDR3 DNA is TGTGCCACCAGCATAATGGACAGGGAAGCAGCTTTCTTT.

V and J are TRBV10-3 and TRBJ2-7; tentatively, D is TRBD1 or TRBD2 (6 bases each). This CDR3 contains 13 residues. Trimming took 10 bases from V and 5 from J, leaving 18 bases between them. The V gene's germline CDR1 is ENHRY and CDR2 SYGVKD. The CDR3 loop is CATYGGGYHEQYF. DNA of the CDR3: TGTGCCACGTATGGAGGGGGTTACCACGAGCAGTACTTC.

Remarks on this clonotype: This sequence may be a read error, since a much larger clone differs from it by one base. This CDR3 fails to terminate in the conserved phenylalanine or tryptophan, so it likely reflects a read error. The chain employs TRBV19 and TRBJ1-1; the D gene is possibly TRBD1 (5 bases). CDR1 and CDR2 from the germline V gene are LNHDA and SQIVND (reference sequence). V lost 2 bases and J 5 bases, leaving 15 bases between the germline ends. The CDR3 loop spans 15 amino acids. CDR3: CASSIFGDGGTEAFL. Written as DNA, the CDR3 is TGTGCCAGTAGTATATTTGGGGACGGCGGGACTGAAGCTTTCCTT.

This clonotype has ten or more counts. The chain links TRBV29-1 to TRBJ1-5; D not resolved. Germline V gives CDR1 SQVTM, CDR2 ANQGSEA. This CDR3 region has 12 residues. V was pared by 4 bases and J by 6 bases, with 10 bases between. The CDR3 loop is CSVVEGSQPQHF. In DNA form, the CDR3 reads TGCAGCGTTGTTGAAGGTAGTCAGCCCCAGCATTTT.

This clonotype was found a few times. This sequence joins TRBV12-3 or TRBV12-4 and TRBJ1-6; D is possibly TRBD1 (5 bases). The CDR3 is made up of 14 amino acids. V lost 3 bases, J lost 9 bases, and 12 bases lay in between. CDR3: CASSLSGVGSPLHF. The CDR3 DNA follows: TGTGCCAGCAGTTTGTCGGGGGTCGGTTCACCCCTCCACTTT.

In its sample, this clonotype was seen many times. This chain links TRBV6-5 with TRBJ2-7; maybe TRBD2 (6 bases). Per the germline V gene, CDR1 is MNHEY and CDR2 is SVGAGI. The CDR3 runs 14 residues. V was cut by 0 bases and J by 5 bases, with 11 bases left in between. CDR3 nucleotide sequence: TGTGCCAGCAGTTACTCGAGTACGGGGGACGAGCAGTACTTC. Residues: CASSYSSTGDEQYF.

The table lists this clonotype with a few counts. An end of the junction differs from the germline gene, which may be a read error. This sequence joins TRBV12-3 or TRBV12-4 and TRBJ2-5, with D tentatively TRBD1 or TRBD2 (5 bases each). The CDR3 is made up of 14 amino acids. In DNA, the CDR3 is TGTGCCAGCACGGTGGGGGACCTAAGAGAGGCCCAGTACTTC. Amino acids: CASTVGDLREAQYF.

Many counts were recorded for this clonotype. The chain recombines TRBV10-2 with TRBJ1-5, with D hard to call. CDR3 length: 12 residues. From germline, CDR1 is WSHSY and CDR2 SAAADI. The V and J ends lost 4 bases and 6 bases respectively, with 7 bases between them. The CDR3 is CASSASIQPQHF. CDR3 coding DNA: TGCGCCAGCAGTGCCTCAATTCAGCCCCAGCATTTT.

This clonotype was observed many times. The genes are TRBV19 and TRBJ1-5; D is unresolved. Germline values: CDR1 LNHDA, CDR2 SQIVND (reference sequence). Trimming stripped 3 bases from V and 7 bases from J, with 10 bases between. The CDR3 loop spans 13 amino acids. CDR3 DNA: TGTGCCAGTAGTATCGCGGTGGACCAGCCCCAGCATTTT. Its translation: CASSIAVDQPQHF.

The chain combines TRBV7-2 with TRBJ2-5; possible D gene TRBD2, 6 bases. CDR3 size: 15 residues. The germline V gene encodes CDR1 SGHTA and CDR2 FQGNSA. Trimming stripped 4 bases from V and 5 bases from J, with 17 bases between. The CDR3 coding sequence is TGTGCCAGCAGCTCCGGGACTCAAAAAGGGGAGACCCAGTACTTC. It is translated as CASSSGTQKGETQYF.

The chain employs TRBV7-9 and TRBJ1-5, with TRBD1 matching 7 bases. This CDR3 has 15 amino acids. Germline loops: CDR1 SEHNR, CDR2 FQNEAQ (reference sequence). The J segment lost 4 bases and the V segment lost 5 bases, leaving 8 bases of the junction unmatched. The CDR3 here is CASSRGTVPNQPQHF. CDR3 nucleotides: TGTGCCAGCAGCAGAGGGACAGTACCAAATCAGCCCCAGCATTTT.

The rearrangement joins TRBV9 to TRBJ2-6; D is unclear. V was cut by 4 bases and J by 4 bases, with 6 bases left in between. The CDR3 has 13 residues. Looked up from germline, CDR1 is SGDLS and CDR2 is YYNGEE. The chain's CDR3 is CASSYVGANVLTF. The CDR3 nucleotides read TGTGCCAGCAGCTATGTAGGGGCCAACGTCCTGACTTTC.

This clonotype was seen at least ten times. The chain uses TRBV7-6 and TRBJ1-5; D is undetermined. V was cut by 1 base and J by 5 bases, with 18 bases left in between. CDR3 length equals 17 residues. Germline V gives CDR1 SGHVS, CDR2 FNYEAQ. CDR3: CASSLEVGGRGYQPQHF. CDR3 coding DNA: TGTGCCAGCAGCTTAGAAGTAGGCGGACGCGGGTATCAGCCCCAGCATTTT.

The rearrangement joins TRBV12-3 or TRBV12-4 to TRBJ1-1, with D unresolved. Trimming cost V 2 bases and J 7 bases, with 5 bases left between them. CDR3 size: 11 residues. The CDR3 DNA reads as TGTGCCAGCAGTTTAAGGTTTGAAGCTTTCTTT. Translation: CASSLRFEAFF.

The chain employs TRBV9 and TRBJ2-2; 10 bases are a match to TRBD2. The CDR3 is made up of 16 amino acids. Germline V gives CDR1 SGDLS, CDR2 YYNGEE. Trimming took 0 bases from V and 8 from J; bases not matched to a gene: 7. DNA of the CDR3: TGTGCCAGCAGCGTAGAGCTAGCGGGAGTTAGGGGGGAGCTGTTTTTT. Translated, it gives CASSVELAGVRGELFF.

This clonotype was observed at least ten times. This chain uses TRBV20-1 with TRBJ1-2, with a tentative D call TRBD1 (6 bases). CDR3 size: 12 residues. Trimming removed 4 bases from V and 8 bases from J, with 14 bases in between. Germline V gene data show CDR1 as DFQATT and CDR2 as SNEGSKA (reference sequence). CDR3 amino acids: CSAIVTGEGYTF. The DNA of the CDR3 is TGCAGTGCTATTGTGACAGGAGAGGGCTACACCTTC.

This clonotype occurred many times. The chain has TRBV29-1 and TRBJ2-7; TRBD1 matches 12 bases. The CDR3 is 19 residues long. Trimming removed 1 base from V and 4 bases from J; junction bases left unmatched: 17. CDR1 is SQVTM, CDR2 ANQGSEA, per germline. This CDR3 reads CSVEGTGTGGFSSGYEQYF. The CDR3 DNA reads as TGCAGCGTTGAAGGGACCGGGACAGGGGGCTTTTCGTCTGGATACGAGCAGTACTTC.

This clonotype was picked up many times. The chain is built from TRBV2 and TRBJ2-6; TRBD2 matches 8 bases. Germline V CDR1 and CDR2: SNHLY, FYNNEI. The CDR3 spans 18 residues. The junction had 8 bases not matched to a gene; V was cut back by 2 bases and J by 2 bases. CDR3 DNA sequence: TGTGCCAGCAGTGAATCGGTAGCGGGACCCGCTGGGGCCAACGTCCTGACTTTC. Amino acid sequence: CASSESVAGPAGANVLTF.

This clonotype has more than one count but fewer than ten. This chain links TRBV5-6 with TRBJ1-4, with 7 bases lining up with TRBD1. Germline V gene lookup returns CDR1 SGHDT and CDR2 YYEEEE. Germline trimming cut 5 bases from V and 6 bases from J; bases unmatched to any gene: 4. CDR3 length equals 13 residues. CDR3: CASSRDSYEKLFF. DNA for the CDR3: TGTGCCAGCAGTCGGGACAGTTATGAAAAACTGTTTTTT.

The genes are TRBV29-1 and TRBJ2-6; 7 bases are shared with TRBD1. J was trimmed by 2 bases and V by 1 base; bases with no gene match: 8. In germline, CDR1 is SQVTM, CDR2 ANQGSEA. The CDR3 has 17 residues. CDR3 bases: TGCAGCGTTGAAGCGAGGGGGCGCGTAGCTGGGGCCAACGTCCTGACTTTC. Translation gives CSVEARGRVAGANVLTF.

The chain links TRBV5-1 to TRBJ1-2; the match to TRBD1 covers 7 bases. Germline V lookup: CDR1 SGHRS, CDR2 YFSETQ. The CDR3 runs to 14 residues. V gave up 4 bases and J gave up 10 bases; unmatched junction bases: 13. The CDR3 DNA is TGCGCCAGCAGCACATACAGGGGTTTAGGCGCCTACACCTTC. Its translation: CASSTYRGLGAYTF.

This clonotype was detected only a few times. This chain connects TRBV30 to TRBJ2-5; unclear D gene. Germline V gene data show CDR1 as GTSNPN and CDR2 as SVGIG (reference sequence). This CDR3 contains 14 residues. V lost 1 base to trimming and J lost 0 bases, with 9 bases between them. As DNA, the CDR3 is TGTGCCTGGAGTGCTGGGCCTTACCAAGAGACCCAGTACTTC. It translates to CAWSAGPYQETQYF.

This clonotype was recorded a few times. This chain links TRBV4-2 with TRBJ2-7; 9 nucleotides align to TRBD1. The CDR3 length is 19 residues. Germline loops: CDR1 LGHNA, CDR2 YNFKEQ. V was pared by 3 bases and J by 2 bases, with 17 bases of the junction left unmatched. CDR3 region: CASSHRDRAKTSLTYEQYF. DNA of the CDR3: TGTGCCAGCAGCCATAGGGACAGGGCGAAAACTTCTCTGACCTACGAGCAGTACTTC.

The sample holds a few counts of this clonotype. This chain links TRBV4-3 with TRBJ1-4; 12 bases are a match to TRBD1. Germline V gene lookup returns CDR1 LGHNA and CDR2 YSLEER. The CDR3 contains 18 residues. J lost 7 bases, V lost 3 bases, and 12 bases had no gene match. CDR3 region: CASSQLVPGQGASEKLFF. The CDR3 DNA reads TGCGCCAGCAGCCAGCTAGTCCCGGGACAGGGGGCCAGTGAAAAACTGTTTTTT.